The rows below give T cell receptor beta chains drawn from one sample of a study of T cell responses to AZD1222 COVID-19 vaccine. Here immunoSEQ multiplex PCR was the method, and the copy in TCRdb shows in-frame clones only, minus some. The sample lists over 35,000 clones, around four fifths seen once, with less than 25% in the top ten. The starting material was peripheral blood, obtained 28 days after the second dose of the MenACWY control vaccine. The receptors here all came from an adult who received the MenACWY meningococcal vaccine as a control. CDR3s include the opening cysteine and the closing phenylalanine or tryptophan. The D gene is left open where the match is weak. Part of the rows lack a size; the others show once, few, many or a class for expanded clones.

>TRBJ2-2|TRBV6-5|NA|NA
CASSLDPLLNTGELFF
TGTGCCAGCAGTTTGGACCCTCTCCTTAACACCGGGGAGCTGTTTTTT
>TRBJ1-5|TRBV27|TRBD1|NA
CASSPDRGDQPQHF
TGTGCCAGCAGTCCCGACAGGGGTGATCAGCCCCAGCATTTT
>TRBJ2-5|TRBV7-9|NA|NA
CASNVVGAGETQYF
TGTGCCAGCAACGTGGTCGGGGCGGGCGAGACCCAGTACTTC
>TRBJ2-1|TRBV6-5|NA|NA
CASSYSGGSSYNEQFF
TGTGCCAGCAGTTACTCTGGCGGATCCTCCTACAATGAGCAGTTCTTC
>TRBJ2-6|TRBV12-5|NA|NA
CASGSVSLGVSGANVLTF
TGTGCTAGTGGTTCGGTCAGCCTGGGGGTCTCTGGGGCCAACGTCCTGACTTTC
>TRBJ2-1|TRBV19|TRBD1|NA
CASSIWGDRNEQFF
TGTGCCAGTAGTATATGGGGGGACAGGAATGAGCAGTTCTTC
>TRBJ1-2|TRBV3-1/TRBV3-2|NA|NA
CASSQEERQAPGYGYTF
TGTGCCAGCAGCCAAGAGGAAAGACAGGCCCCAGGCTATGGCTACACCTTC
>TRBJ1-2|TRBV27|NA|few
CASKRVGGSYGYTF
TGTGCCAGCAAAAGAGTTGGGGGCAGCTATGGCTACACCTTC
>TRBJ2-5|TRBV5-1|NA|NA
CASSGTRVEETQYF
TGCGCCAGCAGCGGGACGCGGGTAGAGGAGACCCAGTACTTC
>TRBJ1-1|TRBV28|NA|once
CASSLRGRAFF
TGTGCCAGCAGTTTAAGAGGGAGGGCTTTCTTT
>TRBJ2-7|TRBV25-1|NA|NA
CASTPTGTPSYEQYF
TGTGCCAGCACTCCTACGGGGACCCCCTCCTACGAGCAGTACTTC
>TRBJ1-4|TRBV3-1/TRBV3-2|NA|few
CASSQGPGEKLFF
TGTGCCAGCAGCCAAGGGCCGGGTGAAAAACTGTTTTTT
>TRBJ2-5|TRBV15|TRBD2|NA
CATSRGTSGQETQYF
TGTGCCACCAGCAGAGGAACTAGCGGACAAGAGACCCAGTACTTC
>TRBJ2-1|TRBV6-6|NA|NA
CASSERNEQFF
TGTGCCTCCTCCGAGCGCAATGAGCAGTTCTTC
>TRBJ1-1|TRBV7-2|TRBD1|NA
CASSLERGRGVNTEAFF
TGTGCCAGCAGCTTAGAGCGCGGCAGGGGGGTGAACACTGAAGCTTTCTTT
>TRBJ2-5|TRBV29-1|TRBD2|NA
CSVRGGPQETQYF
TGCAGCGTTCGCGGGGGTCCCCAAGAGACCCAGTACTTC
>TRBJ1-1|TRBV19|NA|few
CASSATVMNTEAFF
TGTGCCAGTAGTGCAACAGTAATGAACACTGAAGCTTTCTTT
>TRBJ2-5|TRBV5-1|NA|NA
CASSLKETQYF
TGCGCCAGCAGCCTAAAAGAGACCCAGTACTTC
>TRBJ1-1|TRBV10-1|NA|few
CATRGGNTEAFF
TGCGCCACCCGGGGGGGGAACACTGAAGCTTTCTTT
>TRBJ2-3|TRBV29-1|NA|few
CSVEAYTDTQYF
TGCAGCGTTGAGGCGTACACAGATACGCAGTATTTT
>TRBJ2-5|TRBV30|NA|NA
CAWSQNGETQYF
TGTGCCTGGAGTCAAAACGGAGAGACCCAGTACTTC
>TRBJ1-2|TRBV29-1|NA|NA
CSVADTNYGYTF
TGCAGCGTTGCGGACACCAACTATGGCTACACCTTC
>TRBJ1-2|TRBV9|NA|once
CASSVDANYGYTF
TGTGCCAGCAGCGTAGATGCTAACTATGGCTACACCTTC
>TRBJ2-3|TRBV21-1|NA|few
CASSIPGQGSGTDTQYF
TGTGCCAGCAGCATTCCGGGACAGGGGTCGGGCACAGATACGCAGTATTTT
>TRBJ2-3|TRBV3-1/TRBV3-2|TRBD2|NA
CASSQAAGWFTDTQYF
TGTGCCAGCAGCCAAGCAGCGGGATGGTTCACAGATACGCAGTATTTT
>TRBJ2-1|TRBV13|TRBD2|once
CASSLDGGGYNYNEQFF
TGTGCCAGCAGTTTAGATGGCGGGGGGTACAACTACAATGAGCAGTTCTTC
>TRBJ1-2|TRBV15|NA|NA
CATSLSLGAAKLGYTF
TGTGCCACCAGCCTTTCCCTAGGAGCTGCGAAACTAGGCTACACCTTC
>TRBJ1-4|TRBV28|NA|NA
CASSSPGQGSYKLFF
TGTGCCAGCAGTTCCCCCGGGCAGGGAAGTTACAAACTGTTTTTT
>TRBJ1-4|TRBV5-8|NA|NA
CASSYARPAWTPSTNEKLFF
TGTGCCAGCAGCTACGCTCGCCCAGCTTGGACCCCCTCAACTAATGAAAAACTGTTTTTT
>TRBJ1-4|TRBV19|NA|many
CASSIGGEKLFF
TGTGCCAGTAGTATAGGTGGTGAAAAACTGTTTTTT
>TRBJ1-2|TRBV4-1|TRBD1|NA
CASSQDGAGGAGYTF
TGCGCCAGCAGCCAAGATGGGGCAGGGGGAGCTGGCTACACCTTC
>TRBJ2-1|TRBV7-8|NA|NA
CASSLDPRLGAGFF
TGTGCCAGCAGCTTGGACCCCCGATTGGGCGCGGGGTTCTTC
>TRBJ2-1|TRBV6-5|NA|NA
CASSSGLEQFF
TGTGCCAGCAGCTCCGGACTTGAGCAGTTCTTC
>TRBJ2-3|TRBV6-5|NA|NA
CASSYQGTQYF
TGTGCCAGCAGTTACCAGGGCACGCAGTATTTT
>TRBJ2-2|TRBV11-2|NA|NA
CASSVRRQANTGELFF
TGTGCCAGCAGCGTTAGAAGACAGGCGAACACCGGGGAGCTGTTTTTT
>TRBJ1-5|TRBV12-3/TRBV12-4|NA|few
CASRQEVGQPQHF
TGTGCCAGCAGACAGGAGGTAGGTCAGCCCCAGCATTTT
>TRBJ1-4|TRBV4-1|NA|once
CASSQLRGAGGEKLFF
TGCGCCAGCAGCCAACTTCGAGGGGCGGGTGGTGAAAAACTGTTTTTT
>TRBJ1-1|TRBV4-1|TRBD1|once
CASSHPDREVSEAFF
TGCGCCAGCAGCCACCCGGACAGGGAGGTGTCTGAAGCTTTCTTT
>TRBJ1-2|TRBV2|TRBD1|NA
CASRLDRVGYTF
TGTGCCAGCAGATTAGACAGGGTTGGCTACACCTTC
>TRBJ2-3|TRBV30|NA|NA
CAARMWSSTDTQYF
TGTGCCGCCCGGATGTGGTCTAGCACAGATACGCAGTATTTT
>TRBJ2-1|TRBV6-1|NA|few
CASSEQAHNEQFF
TGTGCCAGCAGTGAACAGGCACACAATGAGCAGTTCTTC
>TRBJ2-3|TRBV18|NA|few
CASSPRAEITDTQYF
TGTGCCAGCTCACCACGTGCAGAAATCACAGATACGCAGTATTTT
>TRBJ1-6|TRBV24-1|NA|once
CATSVGHKVVSFPYNSPLHF
TGTGCCACCAGTGTAGGGCACAAGGTTGTTTCGTTCCCCTATAATTCACCCCTCCACTTT
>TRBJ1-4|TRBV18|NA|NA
CASSPPGATNEKLFF
TGTGCCAGCTCACCACCGGGGGCAACTAATGAAAAACTGTTTTTT
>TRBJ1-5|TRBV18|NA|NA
CASSPAHGLNQPQHF
TGTGCCAGCTCCCCTGCACACGGCCTTAATCAGCCCCAGCATTTT
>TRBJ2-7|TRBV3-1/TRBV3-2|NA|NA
CASSQDRGASLKPYEQYF
TGTGCCAGCAGCCAAGACCGAGGGGCGTCCCTGAAACCCTACGAGCAGTACTTC
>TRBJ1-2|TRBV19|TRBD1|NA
CASSLSPGQGLSGYTF
TGTGCCAGTAGTCTCAGTCCGGGACAGGGGCTTTCTGGCTACACCTTC
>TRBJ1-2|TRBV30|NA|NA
CAWKYRVSGNYGYTF
TGTGCCTGGAAGTATAGGGTTTCGGGCAACTATGGCTACACCTTC
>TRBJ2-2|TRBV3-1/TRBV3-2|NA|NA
CASSQEGEDIGELFF
TGTGCCAGCAGCCAAGAGGGGGAAGACATCGGGGAGCTGTTTTTT
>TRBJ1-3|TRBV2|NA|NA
CASSEAARPSGNTIYF
TGTGCCAGCAGTGAAGCCGCAAGACCTTCTGGAAACACCATATATTTT
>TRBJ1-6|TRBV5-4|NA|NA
CASSPGLGNSPLHF
TGTGCCAGCAGCCCGGGACTCGGAAATTCACCCCTCCACTTT
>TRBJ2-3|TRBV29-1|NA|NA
CSVEGEGTIYTQYF
TGCAGCGTTGAAGGAGAAGGGACAATCTATACGCAGTATTTT
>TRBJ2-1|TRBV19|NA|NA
CASSIEGSAEQFF
TGTGCCAGTAGTATTGAGGGGTCGGCTGAGCAGTTCTTC
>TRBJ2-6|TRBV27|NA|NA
CASSLWQGSGANVLTF
TGTGCCAGCAGTTTGTGGCAGGGTTCCGGGGCCAACGTCCTGACTTTC
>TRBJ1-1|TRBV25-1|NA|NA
CASSEPGNTEAFF
TGTGCCAGCAGTGAGCCGGGGAACACTGAAGCTTTCTTT
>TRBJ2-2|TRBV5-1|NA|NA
CASSLFPSGELFF
TGCGCCAGCAGCTTATTCCCCTCGGGGGAGCTGTTTTTT
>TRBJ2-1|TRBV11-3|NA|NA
CASSLGGQYEQFF
TGTGCCAGCAGCTTAGGGGGCCAGTACGAGCAGTTCTTC
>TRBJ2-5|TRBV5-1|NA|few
CASSLDLETQYF
TGCGCCAGCAGCTTGGATCTAGAGACCCAGTACTTC
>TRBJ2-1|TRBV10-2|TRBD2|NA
CASSETSASYNEQFF
TGCGCCAGCAGTGAGACTAGCGCCTCCTACAATGAGCAGTTCTTC
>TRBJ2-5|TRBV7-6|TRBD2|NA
CASSLEGTSGTYLQETQYF
TGTGCCAGCAGCTTAGAGGGGACTAGCGGCACATACTTACAAGAGACCCAGTACTTC